This is a list of T cell receptor beta chains from one sample in a study of blood T cell repertoires in COVID-19. TCRdb's table, derived via immunoSEQ multiplex PCR, lists solely in-frame clones and lacks some. The data hold 95,000 to 150,000 clones, with around four fifths observed a single time. Sequenced input: peripheral blood. The receptors shown here come from a man older than 75 with COVID-19, enrolled during active disease. The CDR3 runs from the conserved cysteine through the conserved F or W. A D gene is named only where the DNA matches it firmly. Size values are once, few and many counts, or a class for expanded clones, and some rows have none.

d_call j_call clone_size v_call cdr3_nt cdr3_aa
. TRBJ2-3 . TRBV7-3 TGTGCCAGCAGCTTACAGGGGCCGAGCACAGATACGCAGTATTTT CASSLQGPSTDTQYF
TRBD2 TRBJ2-1 . TRBV5-1 TGCGCCAGCAGATTTTCTAGCGGGAGTTACAATGAGCAGTTCTTC CASRFSSGSYNEQFF
TRBD2 TRBJ2-7 . TRBV19 TGTGCCAGTAGTTTCTGGACTAGCGGGAAGTACGAGCAGTACTTC CASSFWTSGKYEQYF
TRBD2 TRBJ2-1 . TRBV30 TGTGCCTGGAGTTCTCCCCTAGCGGGGGGCGAGCAGTTCTTC CAWSSPLAGGEQFF
TRBD1 TRBJ1-1 . TRBV5-1 TGCGCCAGCAGCTGGGGGACAGAGAATGAAGCTTTCTTT CASSWGTENEAFF
TRBD2 TRBJ2-3 few TRBV7-3 TGTGCCAGCAGCCCGAGGACTAGCGGGAGTGCAGATACGCAGTATTTT CASSPRTSGSADTQYF
TRBD1 TRBJ1-2 . TRBV6-5 TGTGCCAGCATACAGGGGTTTGGCTACACCTTC CASIQGFGYTF
. TRBJ2-1 . TRBV11-3 TGTGCCAGCAGCTTCGGCGGATACAATGAGCAGTTCTTC CASSFGGYNEQFF
TRBD1 TRBJ2-1 . TRBV24-1 TGTGCCACCAGTGATGACGGGACAGGGGGCATCAATGAGCAGTTCTTC CATSDDGTGGINEQFF
. TRBJ2-1 few TRBV4-3 TGCGCCAGCAGACACTCGGGGGATCACTCTAATGAGCAGTTCTTC CASRHSGDHSNEQFF
TRBD1 TRBJ1-1 . TRBV15 TGTGCCACCAGCAGACCAGACAGGGGAGAGGCTTTCTTT CATSRPDRGEAFF
TRBD1 TRBJ2-5 . TRBV11-2 TGTGCCAGCAGCCCCCGGACAGGCCAAGAGACCCAGTACTTC CASSPRTGQETQYF
. TRBJ1-2 . TRBV6-5 TGTGCCAGCAGTTACTTCGGAGGGAGGGGTAGCTATGGCTACACCTTC CASSYFGGRGSYGYTF
TRBD2 TRBJ2-2 . TRBV3-1/TRBV3-2 TGTGCCAGCAGCCCCCTGGCGATAGCGGGGTTCACCGGGGAGCTGTTTTTT CASSPLAIAGFTGELFF
. TRBJ1-3 . TRBV19 TGTGCCAGTACCACTATATTCTCTGGAAACACCATATATTTT CASTTIFSGNTIYF
. TRBJ1-6 . TRBV10-3 TGTGCCATCAGTAACCAGGGAGGCGAGAATTCACCCCTCCACTTT CAISNQGGENSPLHF
. TRBJ2-2 . TRBV28 TGTGCCAGCAGTTTAGGGACATCGAACACCGGGGAGCTGTTTTTT CASSLGTSNTGELFF
. TRBJ1-6 . TRBV5-6 TGTGCCAGCAGCCAAAATTCACCCCTCCACTTT CASSQNSPLHF
TRBD1 TRBJ1-6 few TRBV2 TGTGCCAGCAGCGGACAGGGGAGGTCACCCCTCCACTTT CASSGQGRSPLHF
. TRBJ1-5 . TRBV6-5 TGTGCCAGCAGTTACTCGCGGAGGCCGGGACAGCCCCAGCATTTT CASSYSRRPGQPQHF
. TRBJ1-2 . TRBV29-1 TGCAGCGTTGAAGAGGCGGAAAACTATGGCTACACCTTC CSVEEAENYGYTF
. TRBJ2-5 . TRBV2 TGTGCCAGCGGTAGACAGCGACACGCCTCCCAAGAGACCCAGTACTTC CASGRQRHASQETQYF
TRBD1 TRBJ1-2 few TRBV28 TGTGCCAGCACGGGAGGACAGGGAAGGGCTGGCTACACCTTC CASTGGQGRAGYTF
TRBD1 TRBJ2-1 . TRBV29-1 TGCAGCGTGGAGCATAAAGGGGGCGATGAGCAGTTCTTC CSVEHKGGDEQFF
TRBD1 TRBJ2-3 . TRBV5-1 TGCGCCAGCAGCTTGGATGGGACAGCTACTAGCACAGATACGCAGTATTTT CASSLDGTATSTDTQYF
. TRBJ1-2 . TRBV28 TGTGCCAGCAGTCGGTCCGTTGTTGATGGCTACACCTTC CASSRSVVDGYTF
. TRBJ1-1 . TRBV19 TGTGCCAGTGTTAACCTAACAGGGTTAGTAACTGAAGCTTTCTTT CASVNLTGLVTEAFF
. TRBJ1-1 . TRBV4-3 TGCGCCAGCAGCCAACAAGCCGGCACTGAAGCTTTCTTT CASSQQAGTEAFF
TRBD1 TRBJ2-1 . TRBV5-1 TGCGCCAGCAGCCATCCCGAACAGGGGACCTACAATGAGCAGTTCTTC CASSHPEQGTYNEQFF
TRBD2 TRBJ2-1 once TRBV6-5 TGTGCCAGCAGTTACTCGTCGGGACTAGCCAATGAGCAGTTCTTC CASSYSSGLANEQFF
TRBD2 TRBJ2-3 . TRBV7-8 TGTGCCAGCAGCTCCCGTCTAGCGGGAGAAATGACAGATACGCAGTATTTT CASSSRLAGEMTDTQYF
TRBD1 TRBJ2-7 . TRBV7-9 TGTGCCAGCAGCTTATTTGACAGGGGTTACGAGCAGTACTTC CASSLFDRGYEQYF
TRBD2 TRBJ2-2 . TRBV5-4 TGTGCCAGCAGCTTGCAACTAGCGGCCACCGGGGAGCTGTTTTTT CASSLQLAATGELFF
. TRBJ2-5 . TRBV4-3 TGCGCCAGCAGCCAAGAGGTGGCTCAGGGTAGGGAGACCCAGTACTTC CASSQEVAQGRETQYF
. TRBJ1-2 many TRBV7-9 TGTGCCAGTGAAGGGGACAACTATAACTATGGCTACACCTTC CASEGDNYNYGYTF
TRBD2 TRBJ2-3 . TRBV7-3 TGTGCCAGCAGCTTAGGACTAGCGGCTAGCACAGATACGCAGTATTTT CASSLGLAASTDTQYF
. TRBJ2-7 . TRBV28 TGTGCCAGCAGCCGAATGGGGGGTTCCTCCTACGAGCAGTACTTC CASSRMGGSSYEQYF
. TRBJ1-5 . TRBV6-5 TGTGCCAGCAGTCCAGGGTTGGATCAGCCCCAGCATTTT CASSPGLDQPQHF
. TRBJ1-1 . TRBV7-6 TGTGCCAGCGCCCCGGAGGGGTCAAGCACTGAAGCTTTCTTT CASAPEGSSTEAFF
. TRBJ1-6 . TRBV30 TGTGCCTGGAGTGCCAGGGTGAATTCACCCCTCCACTTT CAWSARVNSPLHF
TRBD2 TRBJ2-1 . TRBV5-1 TGCGCCAGCAGCGTCGGACTAGCGGGAGTTGGTGAGCAGTTCTTC CASSVGLAGVGEQFF
. TRBJ2-5 . TRBV28 TGTGCCAGCAGTTCCCACCAGGGAGGCCCCCAAGAGACCCAGTACTTC CASSSHQGGPQETQYF
. TRBJ2-1 . TRBV25-1 TGTGCCAGCAGCCCTGGCGGGGCACACAATGAGCAGTTCTTC CASSPGGAHNEQFF
. TRBJ1-3 few TRBV10-3 TGTGCCATCAGTGAGTCCGGGCCCAGGGCCTCTGGAAACACCATATATTTT CAISESGPRASGNTIYF
TRBD1 TRBJ1-2 . TRBV6-5 TGTGCCAGCAACCGACAGGGGGGTAACTATGGCTACACCTTC CASNRQGGNYGYTF
TRBD2 TRBJ2-3 few TRBV5-1 TGCGCCAGCAGCTTGGTTTTAGCGGGAGATGTTACAGATACGCAGTATTTT CASSLVLAGDVTDTQYF
. TRBJ1-1 . TRBV6-5 TGTGCCAGCACCAGGGTTGAACCCGCTGAAGCTTTCTTT CASTRVEPAEAFF
. TRBJ2-7 . TRBV28 TGTGCCAGCAGTTTTAGCCCCACCCCTAGCGTTAAGTACTTC CASSFSPTPSVKYF
. TRBJ2-5 . TRBV11-2 TGTGCCAGCAGCTCCTGGGACACAGGGGAGACCCAGTACTTC CASSSWDTGETQYF
TRBD2 TRBJ2-3 . TRBV24-1 TGTGCCACCAGTGATCCCGGACTAGCGGGAGATGCAGATACGCAGTATTTT CATSDPGLAGDADTQYF
. TRBJ2-7 . TRBV19 TGTGCCAGTAGTATGTGGCGGGGTGAGCAGTACTTC CASSMWRGEQYF
TRBD2 TRBJ2-1 . TRBV28 TGTGCCAGCAGTTTAGGCGGGAGGGTCGGCAATGAGCAGTTCTTC CASSLGGRVGNEQFF
. TRBJ1-6 . TRBV6-5 TGTGCCAGCAGTTACGGGGAGGGAGTGCATAATTCACCCCTCCACTTT CASSYGEGVHNSPLHF
TRBD2 TRBJ2-1 . TRBV7-2 TGTGCCAGCAGCTTAGAAATGCTAGCGGGAGGGGGTGAGCAGTTCTTC CASSLEMLAGGGEQFF
TRBD1 TRBJ1-4 . TRBV5-1 TGCGCCAGCAGCCCGACAGGGGTTAGAGAAAAACTGTTTTTT CASSPTGVREKLFF
. TRBJ1-5 . TRBV19 TGTGCCAGTAGTCCCGCAGGGTACAATCAGCCCCAGCATTTT CASSPAGYNQPQHF
TRBD1 TRBJ1-6 once TRBV27 TGTGCCAGCAGTTCTCCCTACCGGGGACAGCCCAATTCACCCCTCCACTTT CASSSPYRGQPNSPLHF
. TRBJ2-1 . TRBV5-4 TGTGCCAGCAGCTTGGGACAGGCGAGCTCCTACAATGAGCAGTTCTTC CASSLGQASSYNEQFF